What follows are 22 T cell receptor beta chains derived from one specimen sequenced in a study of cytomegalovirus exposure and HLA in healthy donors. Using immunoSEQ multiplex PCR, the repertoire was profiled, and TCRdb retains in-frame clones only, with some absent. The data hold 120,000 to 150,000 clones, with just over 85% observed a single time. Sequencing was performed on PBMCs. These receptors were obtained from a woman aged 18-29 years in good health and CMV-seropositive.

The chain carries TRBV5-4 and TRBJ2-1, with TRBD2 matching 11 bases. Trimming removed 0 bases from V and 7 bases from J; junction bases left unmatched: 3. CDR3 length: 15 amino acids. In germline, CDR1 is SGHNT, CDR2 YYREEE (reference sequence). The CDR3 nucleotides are TGTGCCAGCAGCTTGGGAGGGACTAGCGGTAATGAGCAGTTCTTC. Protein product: CASSLGGTSGNEQFF.

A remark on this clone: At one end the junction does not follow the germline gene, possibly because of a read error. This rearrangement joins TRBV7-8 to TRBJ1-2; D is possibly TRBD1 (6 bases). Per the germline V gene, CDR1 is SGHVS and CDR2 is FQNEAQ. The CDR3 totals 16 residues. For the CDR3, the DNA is TGTGCCAGTAGCTTAGCCAGGACAGCTTCTAACTATGGCTACACCTTC. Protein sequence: CASSLARTASNYGYTF.

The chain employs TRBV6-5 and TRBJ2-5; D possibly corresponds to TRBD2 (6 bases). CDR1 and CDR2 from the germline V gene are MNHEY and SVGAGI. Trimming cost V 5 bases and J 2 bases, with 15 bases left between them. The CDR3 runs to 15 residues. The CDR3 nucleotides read TGTGCCAGCAGTCCGGGACTTATACAACAAGAGACCCAGTACTTC. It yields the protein CASSPGLIQQETQYF.

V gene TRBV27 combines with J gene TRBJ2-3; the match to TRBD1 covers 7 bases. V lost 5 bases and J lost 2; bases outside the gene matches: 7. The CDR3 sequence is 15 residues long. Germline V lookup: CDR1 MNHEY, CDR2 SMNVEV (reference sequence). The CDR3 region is CASSHEGQFTDTQYF. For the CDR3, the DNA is TGTGCCAGCAGTCACGAGGGACAGTTCACAGATACGCAGTATTTT.

The CDR3 region is CASSQDRGLALSGELFF. For the CDR3, the DNA is TGTGCCAGCAGCCAAGATCGGGGACTAGCTCTGTCCGGGGAGCTGTTTTTT. V and J are TRBV4-2 and TRBJ2-2; 9 nucleotides line up with TRBD2. Germline V gene sequence: CDR1 LGHNA, CDR2 YNFKEQ. The CDR3 consists of 17 residues. The junction had 8 bases not matched to a gene; V was cut back by 0 bases and J by 6 bases.

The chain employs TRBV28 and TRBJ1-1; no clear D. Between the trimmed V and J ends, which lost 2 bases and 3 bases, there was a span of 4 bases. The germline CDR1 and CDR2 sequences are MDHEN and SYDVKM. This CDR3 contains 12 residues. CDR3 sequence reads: CASSLPDTEAFF. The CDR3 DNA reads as TGTGCCAGCAGTTTACCGGACACTGAAGCTTTCTTT.

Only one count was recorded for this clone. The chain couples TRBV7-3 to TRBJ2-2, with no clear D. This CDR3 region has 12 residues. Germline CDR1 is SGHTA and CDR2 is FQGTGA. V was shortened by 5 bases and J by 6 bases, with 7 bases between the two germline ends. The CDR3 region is CASSSNSGELFF. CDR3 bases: TGTGCCAGCAGCAGCAATTCCGGGGAGCTGTTTTTT. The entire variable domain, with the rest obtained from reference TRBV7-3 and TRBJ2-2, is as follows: GAGVSQTPSNKVTEKGKYVELRCDPISGHTALYWYRQSLGQGPEFLIYFQGTGAADDSGLPNDRFFAVRPEGSVSTLKIQRTERGDSAVYLCASSSNSGELFFGEGSRLTVL.

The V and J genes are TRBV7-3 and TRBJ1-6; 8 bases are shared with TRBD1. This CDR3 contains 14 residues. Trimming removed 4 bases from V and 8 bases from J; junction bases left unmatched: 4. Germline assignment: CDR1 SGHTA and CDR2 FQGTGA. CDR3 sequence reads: CASSSGQGHSPLHF. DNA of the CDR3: TGTGCCAGCAGCTCCGGACAGGGACATTCACCCCTCCACTTT. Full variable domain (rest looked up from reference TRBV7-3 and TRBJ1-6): GAGVSQTPSNKVTEKGKYVELRCDPISGHTALYWYRQSLGQGPEFLIYFQGTGAADDSGLPNDRFFAVRPEGSVSTLKIQRTERGDSAVYLCASSSGQGHSPLHFGNGTRLTVT.

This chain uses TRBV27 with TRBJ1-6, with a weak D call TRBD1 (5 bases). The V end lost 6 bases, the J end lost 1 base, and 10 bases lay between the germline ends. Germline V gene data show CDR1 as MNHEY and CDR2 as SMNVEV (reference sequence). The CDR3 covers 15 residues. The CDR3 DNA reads TGTGCCAGCAGAGGAGGGGAGTCCTATAATTCACCCCTCCACTTT. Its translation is CASRGGESYNSPLHF.

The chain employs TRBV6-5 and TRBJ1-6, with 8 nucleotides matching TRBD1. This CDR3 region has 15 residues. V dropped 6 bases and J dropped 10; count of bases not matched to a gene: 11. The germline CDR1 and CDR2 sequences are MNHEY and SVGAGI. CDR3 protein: CASRGDRTGPSPLHF. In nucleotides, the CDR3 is TGTGCCAGCAGGGGGGATAGGACAGGGCCCTCACCCCTCCACTTT.

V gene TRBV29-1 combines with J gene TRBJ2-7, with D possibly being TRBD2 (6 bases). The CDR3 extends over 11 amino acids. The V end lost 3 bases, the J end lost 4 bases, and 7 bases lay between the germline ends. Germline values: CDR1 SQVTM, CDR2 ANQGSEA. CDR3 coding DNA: TGCAGCGTTGAGCGGGGTTACGAGCAGTACTTC. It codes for CSVERGYEQYF.

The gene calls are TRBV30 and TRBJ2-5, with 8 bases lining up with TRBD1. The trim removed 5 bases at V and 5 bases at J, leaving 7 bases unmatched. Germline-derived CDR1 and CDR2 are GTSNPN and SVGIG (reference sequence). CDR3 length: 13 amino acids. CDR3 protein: CAWARQGRETQYF. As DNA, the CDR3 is TGTGCCTGGGCTAGACAGGGGAGGGAGACCCAGTACTTC.

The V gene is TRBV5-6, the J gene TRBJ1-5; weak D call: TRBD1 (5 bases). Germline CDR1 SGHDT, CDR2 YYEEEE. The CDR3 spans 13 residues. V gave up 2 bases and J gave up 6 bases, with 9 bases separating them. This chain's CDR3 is CASSFSQGQPQHF. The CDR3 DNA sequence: TGTGCCAGCAGCTTTTCTCAGGGTCAGCCCCAGCATTTT.

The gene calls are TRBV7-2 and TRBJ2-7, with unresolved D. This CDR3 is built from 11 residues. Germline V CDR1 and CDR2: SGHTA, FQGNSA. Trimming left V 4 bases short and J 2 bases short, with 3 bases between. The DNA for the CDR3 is TGTGCCAGCAGCTATACCTACGAGCAGTACTTC. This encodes CASSYTYEQYF.

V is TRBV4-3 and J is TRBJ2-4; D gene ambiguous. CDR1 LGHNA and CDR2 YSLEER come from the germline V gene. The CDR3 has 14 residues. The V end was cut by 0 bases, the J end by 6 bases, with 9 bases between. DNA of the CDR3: TGCGCCAGCAGCCAAGATTTGCCAGGAAACATTCAGTACTTC. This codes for CASSQDLPGNIQYF.

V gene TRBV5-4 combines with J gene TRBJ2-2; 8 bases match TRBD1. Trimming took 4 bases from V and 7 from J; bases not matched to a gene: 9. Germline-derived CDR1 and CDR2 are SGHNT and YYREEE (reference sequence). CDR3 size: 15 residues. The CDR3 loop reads CASSPDRVSIGELFF. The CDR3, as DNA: TGTGCCAGCAGCCCGGACAGGGTCTCCATCGGGGAGCTGTTTTTT.

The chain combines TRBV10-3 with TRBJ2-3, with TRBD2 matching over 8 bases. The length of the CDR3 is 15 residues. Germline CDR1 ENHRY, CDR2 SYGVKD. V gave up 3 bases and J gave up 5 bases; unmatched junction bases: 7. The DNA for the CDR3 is TGTGCCATCAGTGATTCGGGGGGGCCGGGAGATACGCAGTATTTT. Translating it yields CAISDSGGPGDTQYF.

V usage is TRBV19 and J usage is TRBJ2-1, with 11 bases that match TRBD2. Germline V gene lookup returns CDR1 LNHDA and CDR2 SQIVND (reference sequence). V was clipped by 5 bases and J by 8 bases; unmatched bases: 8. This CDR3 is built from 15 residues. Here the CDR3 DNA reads TGTGCCAGTAGTCAACCGGGACTAGCGGTTTATGAGCAGTTCTTC. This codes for CASSQPGLAVYEQFF.

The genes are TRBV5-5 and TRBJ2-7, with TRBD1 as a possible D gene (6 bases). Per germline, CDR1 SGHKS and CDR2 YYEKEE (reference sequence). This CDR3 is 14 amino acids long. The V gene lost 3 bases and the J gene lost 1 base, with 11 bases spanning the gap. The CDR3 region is CASSSSGTSYEQYF. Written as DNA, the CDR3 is TGTGCCAGCAGCTCCTCCGGGACATCCTACGAGCAGTACTTC.

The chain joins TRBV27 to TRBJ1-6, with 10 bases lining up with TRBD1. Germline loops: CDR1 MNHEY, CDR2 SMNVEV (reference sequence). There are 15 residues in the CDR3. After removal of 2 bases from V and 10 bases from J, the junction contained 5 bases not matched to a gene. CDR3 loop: CASSLQTGGWSPLHF. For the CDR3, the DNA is TGTGCCAGCAGTTTACAGACAGGGGGCTGGTCACCCCTCCACTTT.

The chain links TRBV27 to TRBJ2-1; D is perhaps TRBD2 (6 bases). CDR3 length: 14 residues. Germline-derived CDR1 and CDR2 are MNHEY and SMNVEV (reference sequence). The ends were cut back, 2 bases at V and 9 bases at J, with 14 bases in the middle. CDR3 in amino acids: CASSLPRLGGEQFF. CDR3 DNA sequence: TGTGCCAGCAGTTTACCCCGACTAGGCGGTGAGCAGTTCTTC.

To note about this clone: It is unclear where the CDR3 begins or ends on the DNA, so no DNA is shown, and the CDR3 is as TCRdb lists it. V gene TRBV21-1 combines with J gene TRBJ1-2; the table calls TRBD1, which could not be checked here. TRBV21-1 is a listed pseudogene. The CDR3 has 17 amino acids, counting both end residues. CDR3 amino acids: CASSKGWGRGSNYGYTF.